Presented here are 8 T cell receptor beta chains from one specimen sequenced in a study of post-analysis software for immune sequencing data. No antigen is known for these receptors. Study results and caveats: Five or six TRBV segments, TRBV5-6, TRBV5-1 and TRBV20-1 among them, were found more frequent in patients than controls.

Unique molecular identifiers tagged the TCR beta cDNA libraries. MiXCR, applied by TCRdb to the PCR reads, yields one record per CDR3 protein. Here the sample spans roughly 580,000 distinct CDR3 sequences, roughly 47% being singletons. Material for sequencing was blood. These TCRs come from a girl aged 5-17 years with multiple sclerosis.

CDR3 in amino acids: CASSYSTTGASNTEAFF. CDR3 DNA: TGTGCCAGCAGTTACTCGACGACAGGGGCATCGAACACTGAAGCTTTCTTT. The V gene is TRBV6-6, the J gene TRBJ1-1, with 8 bases that match TRBD1. The germline CDR1 and CDR2 sequences are MNHNY and SVGAGI (reference sequence). The CDR3 runs to 17 residues. V was clipped by 0 bases and J by 1 base; unmatched bases: 7.

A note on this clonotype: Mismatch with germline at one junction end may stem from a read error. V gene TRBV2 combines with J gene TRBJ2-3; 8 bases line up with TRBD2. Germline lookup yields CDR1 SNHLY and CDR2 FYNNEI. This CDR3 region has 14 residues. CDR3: CVSSEGFSGGTQYF. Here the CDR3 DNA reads TGTGTCAGCAGTGAGGGCTTCAGCGGGGGAACGCAGTATTTT.

The CDR3 DNA reads as TGCAGCGTTGAGGGGGAGAACTATGGCTACACCTTC. Translation: CSVEGENYGYTF. This chain uses TRBV29-1 with TRBJ1-2, with a weak D call TRBD1 (5 bases). This CDR3 region has 12 residues. Germline-derived CDR1 and CDR2 are SQVTM and ANQGSEA. Trimming took off 3 bases at V and 2 bases at J, with 7 bases between the two ends.

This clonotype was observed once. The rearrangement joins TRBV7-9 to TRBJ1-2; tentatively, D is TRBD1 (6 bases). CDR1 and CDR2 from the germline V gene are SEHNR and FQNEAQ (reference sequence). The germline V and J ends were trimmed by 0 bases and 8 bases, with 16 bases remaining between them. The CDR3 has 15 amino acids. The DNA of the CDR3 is TGTGCCAGCAGCTTAGCGAAGGACAGAGCGTTCGGCTACACCTTC. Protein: CASSLAKDRAFGYTF.

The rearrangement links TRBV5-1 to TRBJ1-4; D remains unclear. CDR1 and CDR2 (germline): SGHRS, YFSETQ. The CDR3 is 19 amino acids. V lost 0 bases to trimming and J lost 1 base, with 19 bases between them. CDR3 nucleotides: TGCGCCAGCAGCTTGGCCGGGAGATTGATAAAGGGAACTAATGAAAAACTGTTTTTT. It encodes CASSLAGRLIKGTNEKLFF. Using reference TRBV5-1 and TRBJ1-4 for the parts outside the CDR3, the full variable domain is KAGVTQTPRYLIKTRGQQVTLSCSPISGHRSVSWYQQTPGQGLQFLFEYFSETQRNKGNFPGRFSGRQFSNSRSEMNVSTLELGDSALYLCASSLAGRLIKGTNEKLFFGSGTQLSVL.

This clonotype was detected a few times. CDR3 nucleotides: TGCGCCAGCAGCCTGGAGGTGGGCACTGAAGCTTTCTTT. Translated, it gives CASSLEVGTEAFF. The V call is TRBV5-1, the J call TRBJ1-1, with D unresolved. Germline loops: CDR1 SGHRS, CDR2 YFSETQ. The CDR3 has 13 residues. Trimming removed 4 bases at V and 4 bases at J, with 11 bases between.

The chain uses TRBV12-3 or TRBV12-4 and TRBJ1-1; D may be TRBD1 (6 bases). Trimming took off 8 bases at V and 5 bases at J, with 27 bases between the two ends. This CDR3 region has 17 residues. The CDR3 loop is CASSIHKGGMGNTEAFF. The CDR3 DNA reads TGTGCCAGCTCCATTCACAAGGGGGGGATGGGGAATACTGAAGCTTTCTTT.

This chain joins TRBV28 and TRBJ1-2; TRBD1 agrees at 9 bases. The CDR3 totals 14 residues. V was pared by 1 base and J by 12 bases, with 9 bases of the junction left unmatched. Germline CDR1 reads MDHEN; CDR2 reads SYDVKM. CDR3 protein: CASSLFLSTGGNTF. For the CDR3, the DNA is TGTGCCAGCAGTTTATTTCTCTCGACAGGGGGAAACACCTTC.